Listed here is a single T cell receptor beta chain. Its specificity is unknown. Replicate PCRs from sorted subsets contained approximately 220 ng DNA, which is some 32,000 T cell genomes. Generated by immunoSEQ multiplex PCR, the TCRdb table keeps only in-frame clones and is missing some. The sample has a few million clones; roughly 95% are singletons. A CD45RA-negative memory subset and a CD45RA+ naive subset were separated from the CD4+ cells. Per germline, CDR1 SGHNT and CDR2 YYREEE (reference sequence). The CDR3 extends over 15 amino acids. Trimming pared 4 bases from V and 0 bases from J, leaving 10 bases between. The sample comes from a study of shared clonotypes between healthy human individuals. Broader study findings: There were few donors, and this limited the genetic and exposure-history diversity represented. The authors expected sequencing depth to affect clonotype sharing among donors.

The TCR sequence derives from a man younger than 30 in good health. Sequencing was performed on naive CD4+ T cells sorted from blood. Subset in this sample: CD45RA+ positively selected. This chain uses TRBV5-4 with TRBJ2-2; perhaps D is TRBD1 or TRBD2 (5 bases each). CDR3 nucleotides: TGTGCCAGCAGCCTCGGGACGGCGAACACCGGGGAGCTGTTTTTT. Translated: CASSLGTANTGELFF.